The clone carrying this T cell receptor (beta chain) has only one observation. TCRdb passed the PCR reads through MiXCR, listing each CDR3 protein once. The sample has about 17,000 distinct CDR3 sequences, around 43% seen once; the top ten hold about 17%. The record originates from a study of tumor-infiltrating lymphocytes in oesophageal squamous cell carcinoma. V lost 2 bases, J lost 10 bases, and 15 bases lay in between. Germline V gene data show CDR1 as MNHEY and CDR2 as SVGAGI. The CDR3 covers 14 residues. The sequenced sample was normal esophageal tissue next to the tumor. The chain combines TRBV6-5 with TRBJ2-1; TRBD2 is a possible D gene (5 bases). This clonotype originated in a female donor with esophageal squamous cell carcinoma. CDR3 sequence reads: CASSYQRSSYEQFF. The CDR3 DNA reads TGTGCCAGCAGTTACCAGCGGAGCTCCTACGAGCAGTTCTTC.